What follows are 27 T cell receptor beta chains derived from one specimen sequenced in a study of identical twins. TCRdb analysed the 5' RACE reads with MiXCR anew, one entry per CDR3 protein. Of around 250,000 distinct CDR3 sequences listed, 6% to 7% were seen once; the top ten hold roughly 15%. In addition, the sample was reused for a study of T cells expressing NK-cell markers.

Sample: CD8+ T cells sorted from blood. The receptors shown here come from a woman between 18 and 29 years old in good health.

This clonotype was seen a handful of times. CDR3 amino acids: CAGRGRNVDTQYF. CDR3 bases: TGTGCCGGCCGGGGTCGCAACGTGGATACGCAGTATTTT. V is TRBV5-8 and J is TRBJ2-3, with a weak D call TRBD2 (5 bases). The CDR3 is 13 residues long. Germline lookup yields CDR1 SGHTS and CDR2 YDEGEE. The V end was cut by 10 bases, the J end by 6 bases, with 18 bases between.

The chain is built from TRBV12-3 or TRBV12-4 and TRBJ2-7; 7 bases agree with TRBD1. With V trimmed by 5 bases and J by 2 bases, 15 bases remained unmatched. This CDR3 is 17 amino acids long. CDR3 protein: CASSLSLRQGFPYEQYF. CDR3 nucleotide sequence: TGTGCCAGCAGTCTATCCCTCAGACAGGGATTTCCCTACGAGCAGTACTTC.

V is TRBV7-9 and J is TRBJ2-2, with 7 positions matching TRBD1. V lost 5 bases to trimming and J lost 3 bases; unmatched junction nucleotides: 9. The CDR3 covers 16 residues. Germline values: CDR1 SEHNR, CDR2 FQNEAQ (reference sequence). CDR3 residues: CASSPPGTDYTGELFF. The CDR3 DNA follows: TGTGCCAGCAGCCCCCCCGGGACAGATTACACCGGGGAGCTGTTTTTT. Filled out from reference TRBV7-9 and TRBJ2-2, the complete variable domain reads DTGVSQNPRHKITKRGQNVTFRCDPISEHNRLYWYRQTLGQGPEFLTYFQNEAQLEKSRLLSDRFSAERPKGSFSTLEIQRTEQGDSAMYLCASSPPGTDYTGELFFGEGSRLTVL.

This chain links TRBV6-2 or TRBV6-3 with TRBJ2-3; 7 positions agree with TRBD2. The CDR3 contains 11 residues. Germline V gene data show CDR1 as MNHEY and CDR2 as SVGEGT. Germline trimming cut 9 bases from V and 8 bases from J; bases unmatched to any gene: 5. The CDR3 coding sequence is TGTGCCAGTGATAGCGGGTCTACGCAGTATTTT. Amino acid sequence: CASDSGSTQYF.

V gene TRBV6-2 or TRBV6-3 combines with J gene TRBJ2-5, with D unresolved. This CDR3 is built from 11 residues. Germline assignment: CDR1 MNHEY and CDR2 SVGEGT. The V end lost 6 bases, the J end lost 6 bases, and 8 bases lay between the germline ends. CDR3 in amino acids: CASRNEKTQYF. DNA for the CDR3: TGTGCCAGCAGGAATGAGAAGACCCAGTACTTC.

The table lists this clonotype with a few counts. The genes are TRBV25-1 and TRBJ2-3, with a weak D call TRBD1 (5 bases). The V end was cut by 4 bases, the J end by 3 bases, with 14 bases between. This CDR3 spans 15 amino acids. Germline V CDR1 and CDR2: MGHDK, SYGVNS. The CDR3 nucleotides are TGTGCCAGCAGTGCCCTTTCGACAGCGACAGATACGCAGTATTTT. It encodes CASSALSTATDTQYF.

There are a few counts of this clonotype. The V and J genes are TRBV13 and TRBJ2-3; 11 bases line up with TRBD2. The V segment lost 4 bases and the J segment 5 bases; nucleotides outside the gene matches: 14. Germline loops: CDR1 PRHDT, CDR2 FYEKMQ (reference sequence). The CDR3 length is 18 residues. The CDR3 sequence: CASSSPGTSGAKGDTQYF. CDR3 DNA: TGTGCCAGCAGCTCCCCTGGGACTAGCGGCGCTAAGGGAGATACGCAGTATTTT.

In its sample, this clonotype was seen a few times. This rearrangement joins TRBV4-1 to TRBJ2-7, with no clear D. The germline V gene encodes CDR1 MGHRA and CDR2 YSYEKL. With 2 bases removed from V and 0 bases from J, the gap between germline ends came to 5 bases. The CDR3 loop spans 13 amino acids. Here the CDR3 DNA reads TGCGCCAGCAGCCAATCCGTCTCCTACGAGCAGTACTTC. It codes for CASSQSVSYEQYF.

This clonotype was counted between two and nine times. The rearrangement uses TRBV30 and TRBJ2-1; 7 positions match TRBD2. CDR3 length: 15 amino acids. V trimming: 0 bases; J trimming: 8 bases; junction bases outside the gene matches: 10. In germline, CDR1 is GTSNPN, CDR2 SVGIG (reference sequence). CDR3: CAWSVGGEAEDEQFF. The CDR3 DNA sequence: TGTGCCTGGAGTGTGGGAGGGGAAGCGGAGGATGAGCAGTTCTTC.

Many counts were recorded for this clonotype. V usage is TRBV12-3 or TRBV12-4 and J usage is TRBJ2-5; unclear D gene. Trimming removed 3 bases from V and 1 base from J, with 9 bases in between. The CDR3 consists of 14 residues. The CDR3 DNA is TGTGCCAGCAGTTTTTTACCTAGCCAAGAGACCCAGTACTTC. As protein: CASSFLPSQETQYF.

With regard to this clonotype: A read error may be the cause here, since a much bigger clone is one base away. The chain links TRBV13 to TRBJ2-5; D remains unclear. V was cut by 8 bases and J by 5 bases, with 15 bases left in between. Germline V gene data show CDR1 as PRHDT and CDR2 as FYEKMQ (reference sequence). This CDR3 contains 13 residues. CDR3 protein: CASGLNRPETQYF. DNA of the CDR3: TGTGCCAGCGGCCTAAATCGCCCGGAGACCCAGTACTTC.

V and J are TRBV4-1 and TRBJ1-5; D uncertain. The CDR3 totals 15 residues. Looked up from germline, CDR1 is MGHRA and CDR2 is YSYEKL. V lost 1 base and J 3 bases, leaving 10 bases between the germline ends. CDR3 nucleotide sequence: TGCGCCAGCAGCCAAGTGGGCCAGCCCAATCAGCCCCAGCATTTT. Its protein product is CASSQVGQPNQPQHF.

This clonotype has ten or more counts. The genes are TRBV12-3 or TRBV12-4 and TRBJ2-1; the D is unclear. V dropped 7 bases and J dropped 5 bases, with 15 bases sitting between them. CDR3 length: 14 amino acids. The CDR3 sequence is CASIVGPVNNEQFF. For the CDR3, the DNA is TGTGCCAGCATAGTAGGCCCGGTTAACAATGAGCAGTTCTTC.

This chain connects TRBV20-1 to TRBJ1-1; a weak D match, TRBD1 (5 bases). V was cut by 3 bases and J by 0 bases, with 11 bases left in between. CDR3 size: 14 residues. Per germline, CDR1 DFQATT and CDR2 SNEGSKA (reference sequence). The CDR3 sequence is CSARLTDMNTEAFF. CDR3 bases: TGCAGTGCTAGGCTGACAGACATGAACACTGAAGCTTTCTTT.

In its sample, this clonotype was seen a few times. The CDR3 nucleotides are TGTGCCAGCAGTCTCACACTAGGGGGGAATACCCTCCACTTT. It yields the protein CASSLTLGGNTLHF. The rearrangement uses TRBV27 and TRBJ1-6, with D possibly being TRBD1 (6 bases). The CDR3 is 14 residues long. Germline-derived CDR1 and CDR2 are MNHEY and SMNVEV (reference sequence). The V gene lost 5 bases and the J gene lost 14 bases, with 19 bases spanning the gap.

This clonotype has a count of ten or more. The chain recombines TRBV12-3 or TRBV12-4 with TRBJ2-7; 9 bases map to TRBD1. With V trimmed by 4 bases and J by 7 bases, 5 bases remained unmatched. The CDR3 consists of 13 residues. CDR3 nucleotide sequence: TGTGCCAGCAGTTCGGGGACAGGGTATGAGCAGTACTTC. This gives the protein CASSSGTGYEQYF.

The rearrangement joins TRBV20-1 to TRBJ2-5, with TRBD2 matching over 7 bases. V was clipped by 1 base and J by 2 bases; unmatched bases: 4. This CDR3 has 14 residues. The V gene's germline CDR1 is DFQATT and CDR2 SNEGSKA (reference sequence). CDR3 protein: CSARGTSPQETQYF. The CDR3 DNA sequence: TGCAGTGCTAGAGGGACTAGTCCGCAAGAGACCCAGTACTTC.

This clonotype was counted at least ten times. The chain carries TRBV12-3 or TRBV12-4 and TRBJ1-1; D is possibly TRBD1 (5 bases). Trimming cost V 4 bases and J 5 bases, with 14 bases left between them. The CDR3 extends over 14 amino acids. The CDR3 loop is CASSSGTYGTEAFF. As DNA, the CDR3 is TGTGCCAGCAGTTCAGGGACCTACGGTACTGAAGCTTTCTTT.

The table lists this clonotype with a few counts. In nucleotides, the CDR3 is TGTGCCAGCAGTTCCCGCAGGGTCAACTCTGAAGCTTTCTTT. It specifies CASSSRRVNSEAFF. J is TRBJ1-1 and V is TRBV6-5; TRBD1 might be the D (5 bases). This CDR3 contains 14 residues. V was cut by 4 bases and J by 6 bases, with 15 bases left in between. Looked up from germline, CDR1 is MNHEY and CDR2 is SVGAGI.

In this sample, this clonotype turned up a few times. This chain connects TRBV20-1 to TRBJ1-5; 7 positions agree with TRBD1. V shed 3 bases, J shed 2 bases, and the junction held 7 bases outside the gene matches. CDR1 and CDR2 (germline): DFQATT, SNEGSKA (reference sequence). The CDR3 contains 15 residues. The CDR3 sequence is CSASENRGGNQPQHF. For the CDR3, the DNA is TGCAGTGCTAGCGAGAACAGGGGAGGCAATCAGCCCCAGCATTTT.

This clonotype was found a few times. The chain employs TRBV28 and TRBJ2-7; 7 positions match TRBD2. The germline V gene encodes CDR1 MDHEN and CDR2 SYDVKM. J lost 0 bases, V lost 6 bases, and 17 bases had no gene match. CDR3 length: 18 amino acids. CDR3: CASSRGTTLATSSYEQYF. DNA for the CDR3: TGTGCCAGCAGCCGAGGGACCACACTAGCGACTAGCTCCTACGAGCAGTACTTC. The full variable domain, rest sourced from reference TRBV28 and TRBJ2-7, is DVKVTQSSRYLVKRTGEKVFLECVQDMDHENMFWYRQDPGLGLRLIYFSYDVKMKEKGDIPEGYSVSREKKERFSLILESASTNQTSMYLCASSRGTTLATSSYEQYFGPGTRLTVT.

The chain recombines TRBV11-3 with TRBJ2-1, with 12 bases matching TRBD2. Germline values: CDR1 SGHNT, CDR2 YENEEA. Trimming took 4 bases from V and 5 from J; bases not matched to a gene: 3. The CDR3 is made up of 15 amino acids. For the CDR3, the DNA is TGTGCCAGCAGCTCAACTAGCGGGGGGCACAATGAGCAGTTCTTC. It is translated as CASSSTSGGHNEQFF.

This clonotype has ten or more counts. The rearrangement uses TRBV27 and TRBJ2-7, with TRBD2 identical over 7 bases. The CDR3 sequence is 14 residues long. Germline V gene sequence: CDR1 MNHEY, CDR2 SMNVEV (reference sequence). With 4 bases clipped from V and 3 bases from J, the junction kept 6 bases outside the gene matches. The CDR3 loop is CASSYSGAHYEQYF. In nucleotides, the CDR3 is TGTGCCAGCAGTTACAGCGGGGCACACTACGAGCAGTACTTC.

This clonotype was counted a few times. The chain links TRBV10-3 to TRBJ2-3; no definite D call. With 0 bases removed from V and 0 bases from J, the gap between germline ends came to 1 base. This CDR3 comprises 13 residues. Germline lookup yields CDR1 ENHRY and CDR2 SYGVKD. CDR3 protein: CAISESSTDTQYF. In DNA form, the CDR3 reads TGTGCCATCAGTGAGTCTAGCACAGATACGCAGTATTTT.

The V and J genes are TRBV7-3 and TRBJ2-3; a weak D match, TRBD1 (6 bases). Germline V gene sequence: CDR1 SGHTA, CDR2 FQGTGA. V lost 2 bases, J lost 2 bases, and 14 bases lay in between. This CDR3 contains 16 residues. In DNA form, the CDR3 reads TGTGCCAGCAGCTTAGCTGATGGGGGCCCCACAGATACGCAGTATTTT. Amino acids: CASSLADGGPTDTQYF. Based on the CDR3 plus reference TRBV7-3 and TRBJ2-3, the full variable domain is GAGVSQTPSNKVTEKGKYVELRCDPISGHTALYWYRQSLGQGPEFLIYFQGTGAADDSGLPNDRFFAVRPEGSVSTLKIQRTERGDSAVYLCASSLADGGPTDTQYFGPGTRLTVL.

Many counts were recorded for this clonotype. CDR3 DNA: TGCAGTGCTAGAGGGGGGACTAGCGGGGGACGGGATACGCAGTATTTT. It is translated as CSARGGTSGGRDTQYF. The chain carries TRBV20-1 and TRBJ2-3; 14 positions agree with TRBD2. The length of the CDR3 is 16 residues. Germline V lookup: CDR1 DFQATT, CDR2 SNEGSKA (reference sequence). The junction had 6 bases not matched to a gene; V was cut back by 1 base and J by 6 bases.

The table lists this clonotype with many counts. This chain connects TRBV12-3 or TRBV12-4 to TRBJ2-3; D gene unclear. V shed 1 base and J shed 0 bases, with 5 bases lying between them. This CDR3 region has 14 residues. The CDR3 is CASSLVKSTDTQYF. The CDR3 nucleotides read TGTGCCAGCAGTTTAGTCAAAAGCACAGATACGCAGTATTTT.